Presented here are 3 T cell receptor beta chains from one specimen sequenced in a study of blood T cell repertoires in COVID-19. Assay used: immunoSEQ multiplex PCR; TCRdb lists only in-frame clones, some missing. The profile shows about 170,000 clones, around 87% of them singletons. Specimen: peripheral blood. Every receptor here comes from a man aged 18 to 30 with active or convalescent COVID-19.

The chain couples TRBV4-2 to TRBJ1-3, with D unresolved. V lost 0 bases and J lost 0, with 9 bases in between. Germline lookup yields CDR1 LGHNA and CDR2 YNFKEQ. This CDR3 has 16 amino acids. The CDR3 region is CASSQELSVSGNTIYF. The DNA for the CDR3 is TGTGCCAGCAGCCAAGAACTATCCGTCTCTGGAAACACCATATATTTT.

With respect to this clone: Other nucleotide sequences in the sample specify the same CDR3. J is TRBJ2-7 and V is TRBV27; 7 nucleotides line up with TRBD1. The germline V gene encodes CDR1 MNHEY and CDR2 SMNVEV (reference sequence). V trimming: 6 bases; J trimming: 3 bases; junction bases outside the gene matches: 8. This CDR3 comprises 14 residues. Here the CDR3 DNA reads TGTGCCAGCAGCCCCACCCGGGACAGCTACGAGCAGTACGTC. Protein: CASSPTRDSYEQYV.

The rearrangement uses TRBV18 and TRBJ2-3; TRBD2 matches at 9 bases. V was pared by 3 bases and J by 2 bases, with 6 bases of the junction left unmatched. Germline lookup yields CDR1 KGHSH and CDR2 LQKENI. CDR3 length: 16 amino acids. In DNA form, the CDR3 reads TGTGCCAGCTCACCCCCCTCTAGCGGGAACACAGATACGCAGTATTTT. Its protein product is CASSPPSSGNTDTQYF. Combining the CDR3 with reference TRBV18 and TRBJ2-3 gives the whole variable domain NAGVMQNPRHLVRRRGQEARLRCSPMKGHSHVYWYRQLPEEGLKFMVYLQKENIIDESGMPKERFSAEFPKEGPSILRIQQVVRGDSAAYFCASSPPSSGNTDTQYFGPGTRLTVL.